This entry lists 8 T cell receptor beta chains sequenced from one sample in a study of blood T cells in healthy people across ages. A J-beta primer mix and a sample-barcoded 5' primer were used in a second PCR of roughly 6 to 11 cycles. TCRdb reprocessed the 5' RACE reads with MiXCR, giving one entry per CDR3 protein. Among more than 800,000 distinct CDR3 sequences, 29% were seen once, and the ten largest hold 15% to 20%. The specimen was blood. The receptors stem from a woman older than 75 in good health.

On this clonotype: This may be a read error: a much more frequent sequence differs by one nucleotide. The chain couples TRBV11-2 to TRBJ2-3; the match to TRBD2 covers 7 bases. Germline lookup yields CDR1 SGHAT and CDR2 FQNNGV. CDR3 length: 12 residues. The CDR3 coding sequence is TGTGCCAGCAGCTTCCCGGGACTAACGCGGTATTTT. This translates into CASSFPGLTRYF.

At least ten counts were recorded for this clonotype. The rearrangement links TRBV15 to TRBJ2-7; D call uncertain. The CDR3 length is 15 residues. Germline V gene data show CDR1 as LNHNV and CDR2 as YYDKDF (reference sequence). V shed 0 bases and J shed 6 bases, with 15 bases lying between them. Here the CDR3 DNA reads TGTGCCACCAGCAGAGATAAGTTGCTGCTCTCCGAGCAGTACTTC. It yields the protein CATSRDKLLLSEQYF. Based on the CDR3 plus reference TRBV15 and TRBJ2-7, the full variable domain is DAMVIQNPRYQVTQFGKPVTLSCSQTLNHNVMYWYQQKSSQAPKLLFHYYDKDFNNEADTPDNFQSRRPNTSFCFLDIRSPGLGDTAMYLCATSRDKLLLSEQYFGPGTRLTVT.

This clonotype was detected many times. The J gene is TRBJ2-3, the V gene TRBV7-2; tentative D call: TRBD2 (5 bases). The CDR3 is 15 amino acids. CDR1 SGHTA and CDR2 FQGNSA come from the germline V gene. The V gene lost 3 bases and the J gene lost 0 bases, with 10 bases spanning the gap. CDR3 bases: TGTGCCAGCAGCTTGCGCGAGGGTAGCACAGATACGCAGTATTTT. This sequence encodes CASSLREGSTDTQYF.

The sample holds many counts of this clonotype. The chain couples TRBV7-2 to TRBJ1-1; tentative D call: TRBD1 (6 bases). The CDR3 spans 15 residues. The V end was cut by 5 bases, the J end by 4 bases, with 17 bases between. Germline values: CDR1 SGHTA, CDR2 FQGNSA. CDR3: CASSPDSPALTEAFF. DNA for the CDR3: TGTGCCAGCAGCCCGGACAGCCCCGCTCTCACTGAAGCTTTCTTT.

This clonotype was counted only a few times. The chain carries TRBV6-1 and TRBJ1-2, with a tentative D call TRBD1 (6 bases). Looked up from germline, CDR1 is MNHNS and CDR2 is SASEGT. Trimming took 1 base from V and 6 from J, leaving 9 bases between them. CDR3 length: 13 amino acids. The DNA for the CDR3 is TGTGCCAGCAGTGAAGAGGCAGGGGATGGCTACACCTTC. Translated, it gives CASSEEAGDGYTF.

The chain carries TRBV15 and TRBJ2-7; 7 bases are a match to TRBD1. Near its end, the DNA agrees better with TRBJ2-5, so the J call may be wrong. The germline V gene encodes CDR1 LNHNV and CDR2 YYDKDF (reference sequence). The CDR3 extends over 15 amino acids. The CDR3 DNA follows: TGTGCCACCAGCAGAGACAGGGGGATAACGGAGACCCAGTACTTC. Its protein is CATSRDRGITETQYF.

This clonotype has more than one count but fewer than ten. The chain employs TRBV28 and TRBJ1-1; perhaps TRBD1 as D (6 bases). The CDR3 contains 15 residues. CDR1 MDHEN and CDR2 SYDVKM come from the germline V gene. V dropped 4 bases and J dropped 5 bases, with 17 bases sitting between them. The CDR3: CASSSPRGGRTEAFF. DNA for the CDR3: TGTGCCAGCAGTTCCCCCAGGGGCGGGAGGACTGAAGCTTTCTTT. Full variable domain (missing parts from reference TRBV28 and TRBJ1-1): DVKVTQSSRYLVKRTGEKVFLECVQDMDHENMFWYRQDPGLGLRLIYFSYDVKMKEKGDIPEGYSVSREKKERFSLILESASTNQTSMYLCASSSPRGGRTEAFFGQGTRLTVV.

Concerning this clonotype: A much larger clone sits a single nucleotide away, making a read error possible. The chain has TRBV4-3 and TRBJ2-3; D remains unclear. Deletions cut 1 base from V and 8 bases from J, with 13 bases between. Germline loops: CDR1 LGHNA, CDR2 YSLEER. CDR3 length equals 14 residues. For the CDR3, the DNA is TGCGCCAGCAGCCAAGGCGGTAGCCCCGGTACGCAGTATTTT. This translates into CASSQGGSPGTQYF.